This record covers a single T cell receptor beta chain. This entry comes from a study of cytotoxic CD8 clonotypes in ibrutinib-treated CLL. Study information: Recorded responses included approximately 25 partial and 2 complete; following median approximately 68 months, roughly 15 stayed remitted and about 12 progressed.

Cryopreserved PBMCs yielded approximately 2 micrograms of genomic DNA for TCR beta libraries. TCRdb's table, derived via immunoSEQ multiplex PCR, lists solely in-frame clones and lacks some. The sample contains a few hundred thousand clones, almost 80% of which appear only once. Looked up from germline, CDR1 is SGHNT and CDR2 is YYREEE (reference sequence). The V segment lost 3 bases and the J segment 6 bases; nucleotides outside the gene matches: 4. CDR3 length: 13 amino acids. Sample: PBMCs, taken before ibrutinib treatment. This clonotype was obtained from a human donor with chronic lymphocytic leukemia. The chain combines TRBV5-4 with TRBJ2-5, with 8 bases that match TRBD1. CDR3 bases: TGTGCCAGCAGCTCGACAGGGGAGAAGACCCAGTACTTC. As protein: CASSSTGEKTQYF.